This T cell receptor beta chain was observed in a study of cytomegalovirus exposure and HLA in healthy donors. Study conclusions and caveats: According to the study, 160 or so TCR beta chains were cytomegalovirus-associated. Further analysis, carried out later, found HLA-associated TCR beta chains more clonally expanded than equally common other chains. Researchers reported that a few CMV-associated chains were confirmed in vitro as CMV antigen-specific. For most TCR beta V segments, an earlier analysis put the productive rate at about 90% or about 30% of the time.

This CDR3 spans 20 amino acids. Trimming removed 3 bases at V and 0 bases at J, with 24 bases between. Germline CDR1 and CDR2: ENHRY and SYGVKD. This clone showed up just a few times. Its cognate antigen is unknown. Amplification used 60 Vbeta primers and 13 Jbeta primers. Assay: immunoSEQ multiplex PCR; the TCRdb copy retains only in-frame clones and omits some. The top ten clones hold over 1.1% of a sample with more than 150,000 clones, 77% of them seen once. This clonotype originated in a man aged 18-30 years in good health and CMV-seronegative. The V gene is TRBV10-3, the J gene TRBJ1-3; D gene unclear. Sequenced: PBMCs. This CDR3 is CAISERSAYKTTFSGNTIYF. The CDR3, as DNA: TGTGCCATCAGTGAACGGTCAGCCTACAAGACAACCTTCTCTGGAAACACCATATATTTT.